The clone carrying this T cell receptor (beta chain) appeared once. TCRdb keeps only in-frame clones here, not all; method: immunoSEQ multiplex PCR. Here the sample spans about 72,000 clones, roughly nine tenths being singletons. Prior autoimmune disease or systemic immunosuppression barred patients. This record belongs to a study of OX40 agonist ivuxolimab in advanced cancers. The germline gives CDR1 SGHRS, CDR2 YFSETQ. Trimming removed 4 bases from V and 6 bases from J, with 16 bases in between. This CDR3 is 15 amino acids long. The specimen was CD4+ or CD8+ T cells sorted from blood, collected in a trial of the OX40 agonist ivuxolimab. The receptor comes from an adult with an advanced solid tumor such as melanoma, head and neck, liver or kidney cancer. The chain couples TRBV5-1 to TRBJ1-4; tentatively, D is TRBD1 (5 bases). The CDR3 region has the DNA TGCGCCAGCAGCGGAGCTGGGGGGGAGGATGAAAAACTGTTTTTT. As protein: CASSGAGGEDEKLFF.